The 20 T cell receptor beta chains presented below share a single source sample, sequenced in a study of breast tumors, draining lymph nodes, adjacent tissues. TCRdb re-called the multiplex PCR reads with MiXCR, one entry per CDR3 protein. The sample includes 30,000 to 35,000 distinct CDR3 sequences, roughly two thirds of them seen just once. Input material: breast tumor tissue. These receptors were obtained from a female donor with breast cancer. Some clones in this sample may be carry-over from other donors' samples.

The gene calls are TRBV20-1 and TRBJ2-7, with 10 positions matching TRBD1. The CDR3 loop spans 13 amino acids. Germline V gene data show CDR1 as DFQATT and CDR2 as SNEGSKA (reference sequence). The V gene end was trimmed by 6 bases and the J gene end by 3 bases; junction bases not matched to a gene: 5. CDR3 nucleotide sequence: TGCAGTGCCAGGACAGGGGGAGGCTACGAGCAGTACTTC. This sequence encodes CSARTGGGYEQYF.

This clonotype occurred many times. V usage is TRBV6-2 or TRBV6-3 and J usage is TRBJ2-3; 13 bases line up with TRBD2. The CDR3 has 16 residues. Germline CDR1 reads MNHEY; CDR2 reads SVGEGT. Unmatched junction bases numbered 7, after V lost 4 bases and J lost 6 bases. CDR3 nucleotides: TGTGCCAGCAGTTCCCTACTAGCGGGGGGGCCGGATACGCAGTATTTT. Translated: CASSSLLAGGPDTQYF.

The chain combines TRBV24-1 with TRBJ2-1; D is perhaps TRBD1 (6 bases). The CDR3 is 13 amino acids. Deletions cut 2 bases from V and 6 bases from J, with 7 bases between. CDR1 and CDR2 (germline): KGHDR, SFDVKD. For the CDR3, the DNA is TGTGCCACCAGTGATTGGACAGTCAATGAGCAGTTCTTC. Protein product: CATSDWTVNEQFF.

Concerning this clonotype itself: A much larger clone lies one base from this, so it may be a read error. The chain combines TRBV6-1 with TRBJ2-5; TRBD2 might be the D (5 bases). CDR1 and CDR2 (germline): MNHNS, SASEGT. The germline V and J ends were trimmed by 5 bases and 2 bases, with 18 bases remaining between them. CDR3 size: 16 residues. The chain's CDR3 is CASSQNMGAPQETQYF. The CDR3 DNA follows: TGTGCCAGCAGTCAAAATATGGGAGCCCCTCAAGAGACCCAGTACTTC.

This chain connects TRBV2 to TRBJ1-6, with 9 bases matching TRBD1. Looked up from germline, CDR1 is SNHLY and CDR2 is FYNNEI. The CDR3 consists of 13 residues. Trimming at V came to 4 bases and at J to 9 bases, leaving 1 base not matched to a gene. Here the CDR3 DNA reads TGTGCCAGCAGTGGACAGGGGGGTTCACCCCTCCACTTT. Residues: CASSGQGGSPLHF.

This clonotype was observed at least ten times. The chain is built from TRBV5-6 and TRBJ1-1; 8 bases are a match to TRBD1. CDR1 and CDR2 (germline): SGHDT, YYEEEE. The CDR3 covers 15 residues. Germline trimming cut 1 base from V and 3 bases from J; bases unmatched to any gene: 5. CDR3 sequence (DNA): TGTGCCAGCAGCTTGTGGGGCAGGGGGCACACTGAAGCTTTCTTT. Protein product: CASSLWGRGHTEAFF.

The chain recombines TRBV7-9 with TRBJ1-2, with D unclear. V shed 1 base and J shed 8 bases, with 14 bases lying between them. Germline V gene lookup returns CDR1 SEHNR and CDR2 FQNEAQ (reference sequence). The CDR3 is made up of 14 amino acids. Written as DNA, the CDR3 is TGTGCCAGCAGCTTAGATGTAGAGGGCCGGGGCTACACCTTC. Protein: CASSLDVEGRGYTF.

V gene TRBV12-3 or TRBV12-4 combines with J gene TRBJ1-2, with D unclear. V was clipped by 3 bases and J by 4 bases, with 3 bases between them. CDR3 length equals 11 residues. CDR3 protein: CASSFGYGYTF. The CDR3 region has the DNA TGTGCCAGCAGTTTCGGCTATGGCTACACCTTC.

This clonotype showed up many times. The J gene is TRBJ2-5, the V gene TRBV5-5; the match to TRBD1 covers 7 bases. J lost 2 bases, V lost 3 bases, and 7 bases had no gene match. CDR3 length: 15 residues. The germline V gene encodes CDR1 SGHKS and CDR2 YYEKEE (reference sequence). CDR3 sequence (DNA): TGTGCCAGCAGCTCAAGGGACAGCCTTCAAGAGACCCAGTACTTC. This translates into CASSSRDSLQETQYF.

This clonotype is deemed medium-sized. This chain uses TRBV7-2 with TRBJ1-2; 7 bases match TRBD1. The CDR3 is 14 residues long. J gave up 4 bases and V 2 bases, and 4 bases lay outside the gene matches. Germline values: CDR1 SGHTA, CDR2 FQGNSA. CDR3 DNA sequence: TGTGCCAGCAGCTTAAACAGGGACAGCTATGGCTACACCTTC. It specifies CASSLNRDSYGYTF.

V and J are TRBV12-3 or TRBV12-4 and TRBJ2-7; D gene ambiguous. Trimming stripped 3 bases from V and 2 bases from J, with 14 bases between. The CDR3 spans 15 residues. The CDR3 loop reads CASSFSTSGAYEQYF. CDR3 DNA sequence: TGTGCCAGCAGTTTCTCGACCAGTGGCGCCTACGAGCAGTACTTC.

The chain combines TRBV29-1 with TRBJ2-7; unclear D gene. The CDR3 runs to 11 residues. Deletions cut 4 bases from V and 5 bases from J, with 9 bases between. Looked up from germline, CDR1 is SQVTM and CDR2 is ANQGSEA. The DNA for the CDR3 is TGCAGCGTTGCGTTTGGGAACGAGCAGTACTTC. Translating it yields CSVAFGNEQYF.

The genes are TRBV19 and TRBJ1-2; 11 bases align to TRBD1. This CDR3 region has 15 residues. Trimming at V came to 5 bases and at J to 4 bases, leaving 6 bases not matched to a gene. Germline CDR1 is LNHDA and CDR2 is SQIVND (reference sequence). In DNA form, the CDR3 reads TGTGCCAGTAGTCCGAGGACAGGGGGCTCCTATGGCTACACCTTC. Its translation: CASSPRTGGSYGYTF. The full variable domain, completed using reference TRBV19 and TRBJ1-2, is DGGITQSPKYLFRKEGQNVTLSCEQNLNHDAMYWYRQDPGQGLRLIYYSQIVNDFQKGDIAEGYSVSREKKESFPLTVTSAQKNPTAFYLCASSPRTGGSYGYTFGSGTRLTVV.

For this clonotype: A much larger clone lies a single base off, so this may be a read error. This is likely a read error, given that the CDR3 carries no conserved phenylalanine or tryptophan at its end. The chain combines TRBV29-1 with TRBJ2-5, with D perhaps TRBD2 (6 bases). V was shortened by 5 bases and J by 5 bases, with 30 bases between the two germline ends. CDR3 length: 18 amino acids. The germline V gene has CDR1 SQVTM and CDR2 ANQGSEA. The CDR3, as DNA: TGCAGCGTTCTGCCCTATGAAGGACTAAACCTCGTTACGGAGACCCAGTACCTC. Residues: CSVLPYEGLNLVTETQYL.

The rearrangement joins TRBV7-9 to TRBJ2-5, with D perhaps TRBD2 (7 bases). Germline V lookup: CDR1 SEHNR, CDR2 FQNEAQ (reference sequence). The CDR3 is 15 amino acids. The germline V and J ends were trimmed by 4 bases and 0 bases, with 12 bases remaining between them. Written as DNA, the CDR3 is TGTGCCAGCAGCTGGGGAGGGGACAACCAAGAGACCCAGTACTTC. It is translated as CASSWGGDNQETQYF.

The V and J genes are TRBV24-1 and TRBJ2-1, with 12 bases lining up with TRBD2. After removal of 4 bases from V and 9 bases from J, the junction contained 12 bases not matched to a gene. The CDR3 has 17 amino acids. Germline CDR1 reads KGHDR; CDR2 reads SFDVKD. The CDR3 sequence: CATSETSGSGTSREQFF. The DNA for the CDR3 is TGTGCCACCAGTGAGACTAGCGGGAGTGGAACGTCACGTGAGCAGTTCTTC.

The rearrangement joins TRBV25-1 to TRBJ2-3; maybe TRBD2 (6 bases). This CDR3 is 15 amino acids long. CDR1 is MGHDK, CDR2 SYGVNS, per germline. The V end was cut by 1 base, the J end by 5 bases, with 13 bases between. DNA for the CDR3: TGTGCCAGCAGTGAATTAATAGGCGGGGTAGATACGCAGTATTTT. It translates to CASSELIGGVDTQYF.

V is TRBV20-1 and J is TRBJ1-4; no clear D. Deletions cut 1 base from V and 2 bases from J, with 8 bases between. The CDR3 length is 14 residues. Germline V gene data show CDR1 as DFQATT and CDR2 as SNEGSKA (reference sequence). CDR3 in amino acids: CSARGGKTNEKLFF. Written as DNA, the CDR3 is TGCAGTGCTAGAGGCGGGAAGACTAATGAAAAACTGTTTTTT.

This clonotype was counted once. The chain has TRBV29-1 and TRBJ2-5; D possibly corresponds to TRBD2 (7 bases). Germline V CDR1 and CDR2: SQVTM, ANQGSEA. Trimming pared 8 bases from V and 5 bases from J, leaving 18 bases between. CDR3 length: 13 amino acids. The CDR3 protein is CSHPGLGGETQYF. CDR3 DNA: TGCAGCCACCCCGGACTAGGGGGTGAGACCCAGTACTTC. The variable domain in full, with the rest retrieved from reference TRBV29-1 and TRBJ2-5, is SAVISQKPSRDICQRGTSLTIQCQVDSQVTMMFWYRQQPGQSLTLIATANQGSEATYESGFVIDKFPISRPNLTFSTLTVSNMSPEDSSIYLCSHPGLGGETQYFGPGTRLLVL.

This clonotype has only a few counts. The rearrangement links TRBV5-4 to TRBJ1-2, with 10 nucleotides matching TRBD1. The V segment lost 4 bases and the J segment 5 bases; nucleotides outside the gene matches: 5. The V gene's germline CDR1 is SGHNT and CDR2 YYREEE (reference sequence). This CDR3 comprises 14 residues. The CDR3 loop is CASSEGQGKYGYTF. The CDR3 bases are TGTGCCAGCAGCGAGGGACAGGGGAAGTATGGCTACACCTTC.